This is a list of T cell receptor beta chains from one sample in a study of cytomegalovirus exposure and HLA in healthy donors. TCRdb keeps only in-frame clones here, not all; method: immunoSEQ multiplex PCR. This table has fewer than 200,000 clones, almost 80% appearing once. Source material: PBMCs. These receptors were obtained from a woman in her 50s in good health and CMV-seronegative. Each CDR3 is given with its conserved first and last residue. The order of the fields is J gene, D gene, clone size, V gene, CDR3 protein, CDR3 DNA. The D gene is left open where the match is weak. Clone size is given for some rows only: seen once, a few or many times, or a class if the clone is expanded.

>TRBJ2-3|NA|NA|TRBV4-3
CASSQEPRPSTDTQYF
TGCGCCAGCAGCCAAGAACCCAGGCCCAGCACAGATACGCAGTATTTT
>TRBJ1-2|NA|NA|TRBV19
CASRTGGVWGYTF
TGTGCCAGCAGGACGGGAGGAGTTTGGGGCTACACCTTC
>TRBJ2-5|TRBD2|NA|TRBV5-1
CASSLSWTSGILETQYF
TGCGCCAGCAGCCTCTCGTGGACTAGCGGGATTTTAGAGACCCAGTACTTC
>TRBJ1-1|TRBD1|NA|TRBV28
CASSSTIGGYTEAFF
TGTGCCAGCAGTTCCACGATAGGGGGCTACACTGAAGCTTTCTTT
>TRBJ1-1|NA|NA|TRBV19
CASSETPNTEAFF
TGTGCCAGTAGTGAAACACCGAACACTGAAGCTTTCTTT
>TRBJ1-1|NA|NA|TRBV5-1
CASSLMTANTEAFF
TGCGCCAGCAGCTTAATGACAGCTAACACTGAAGCTTTCTTT
>TRBJ1-2|NA|NA|TRBV5-1
CASSLVQVSGYTF
TGCGCCAGCAGCTTGGTACAGGTCTCTGGCTACACCTTC
>TRBJ2-1|TRBD2|NA|TRBV2
CASSRTSINEQFF
TGTGCCAGCAGTAGGACTAGTATCAATGAGCAGTTCTTC
>TRBJ1-3|NA|once|TRBV10-3
CAISDNRGNTIYF
TGTGCCATCAGTGACAACAGAGGAAACACCATATATTTT
>TRBJ1-2|TRBD1|NA|TRBV29-1
CSVRAGKQGYANYGYTF
TGCAGCGTTCGCGCGGGGAAACAGGGGTACGCTAACTATGGCTACACCTTC
>TRBJ2-1|NA|NA|TRBV7-2
CASSLVRGTTYNEQFF
TGTGCCAGCAGCTTAGTTCGCGGAACCACCTACAATGAGCAGTTCTTC
>TRBJ2-7|TRBD1|NA|TRBV25-1
CASSEWGRGRYEQYF
TGTGCCAGCAGTGAATGGGGCAGGGGGCGGTACGAGCAGTACTTC
>TRBJ1-5|NA|NA|TRBV7-2
CASSSKLRGSNQPQHF
TGTGCCAGCAGCTCCAAGCTCAGGGGTAGCAATCAGCCCCAGCATTTT
>TRBJ2-5|TRBD2|NA|TRBV7-2
CASSLGLAGGLGTQYF
TGTGCCAGCAGCTTAGGGCTAGCGGGAGGGTTGGGGACCCAGTACTTC
>TRBJ2-7|NA|NA|TRBV7-2
CASSPAGPRGNEQYF
TGTGCCAGCAGCCCCGCGGGCCCTAGGGGGAACGAGCAGTACTTC
>TRBJ1-1|NA|NA|TRBV2
CASSVTEWVEAFF
TGTGCCAGCAGTGTGACAGAATGGGTTGAAGCTTTCTTT
>TRBJ1-6|NA|NA|TRBV30
CAWTGQNSPLHF
TGTGCCTGGACAGGGCAAAATTCACCCCTCCACTTT
>TRBJ2-7|TRBD1|NA|TRBV11-3
CASSYGTGYEQYF
TGTGCCAGCAGCTACGGGACAGGCTACGAGCAGTACTTC
>TRBJ2-1|TRBD2|NA|TRBV11-3
CASSLLEGLAGRSSYNEQFF
TGTGCCAGCAGCTTACTTGAGGGACTAGCGGGGAGGAGCTCCTACAATGAGCAGTTCTTC
>TRBJ2-7|NA|NA|TRBV9
CASSAGQQYEQYF
TGTGCCAGCAGCGCGGGACAACAGTACGAGCAGTACTTC
>TRBJ2-1|TRBD1|NA|TRBV19
CASSMGRLDREEQFF
TGTGCCAGTAGTATGGGTAGACTCGACAGGGAGGAGCAGTTCTTC
>TRBJ1-3|NA|NA|TRBV5-1
CASSLAGANSGNTIYF
TGCGCCAGCAGCTTGGCTGGGGCAAACTCTGGAAACACCATATATTTT
>TRBJ1-1|NA|NA|TRBV29-1
CSVESPKNTEAFF
TGCAGCGTTGAATCACCTAAGAACACTGAAGCTTTCTTT
>TRBJ1-1|TRBD1|NA|TRBV27
CASSFRGLSEAFF
TGTGCCAGCAGTTTTAGGGGGCTGTCTGAAGCTTTCTTT
>TRBJ1-5|NA|NA|TRBV5-1
CASSSNPGSRQPQHF
TGCGCCAGCAGCTCGAATCCAGGGTCACGACAGCCCCAGCATTTT
>TRBJ1-2|NA|NA|TRBV7-2
CASSLPQPGPKREGYTF
TGTGCCAGCAGCCTTCCACAACCGGGCCCAAAGAGGGAGGGCTACACCTTC